Listed below are T cell receptor beta chains from one sample, sequenced in a study of blood T cell repertoires in COVID-19. The assay was immunoSEQ multiplex PCR, and TCRdb's table has in-frame clones only and misses some. This repertoire shows about 170,000 clones, 74% found once; its top ten account for 2.5% to 3%. The specimen was peripheral blood. The receptor source for this set is an elderly woman with acute or convalescent COVID-19. CDR3s include the opening cysteine and the closing phenylalanine or tryptophan. The order of the fields is V gene, D gene, J gene, CDR3 protein. A D gene is named only where the DNA matches it firmly.

>TRBV11-3|TRBD1|TRBJ2-7
CASSPGTDYEQYF
>TRBV11-2|.|TRBJ2-7
CASSPLFGGRPSYEQYF
>TRBV24-1|.|TRBJ1-2
CATSDWDFGGYTF
>TRBV28|.|TRBJ1-4
CASSLSGEKLFF
>TRBV6-2/TRBV6-3|.|TRBJ2-5
CASSYLAPQETQYF
>TRBV28|TRBD1|TRBJ1-5
CASSLPDRGHQPQHF
>TRBV5-1|.|TRBJ1-2
CASSLAGGVPYGYTF
>TRBV29-1|TRBD1|TRBJ1-3
CSAVTGAGNTIYF
>TRBV27|TRBD2|TRBJ2-1
CASSTGLASNEQFF
>TRBV21-1|.|TRBJ1-4
CASSRRGRATNEKLFF
>TRBV7-2|.|TRBJ2-1
CASHSLISGSTYNEQFF
>TRBV27|TRBD1|TRBJ2-1
CASRTVHRDSRDNEQFF
>TRBV10-1|TRBD2|TRBJ2-1
CASSKAGTSGRADYNEQFF
>TRBV19|TRBD2|TRBJ2-3
CASVAGDNTDTQYF
>TRBV9|.|TRBJ2-1
CASSVVGLPGGLRVDSYNEQFF
>TRBV29-1|.|TRBJ1-1
CSVESQANTEAFF
>TRBV28|TRBD1|TRBJ2-1
CASRRPGQGNNEQFF
>TRBV9|.|TRBJ2-1
CASSVTGGSSSYNEQFF
>TRBV28|.|TRBJ2-7
CASSTGGGLYEQYF
>TRBV14|.|TRBJ1-1
CASSQAEVGAFF
>TRBV19|.|TRBJ2-1
CASTRATEQFF
>TRBV30|.|TRBJ1-1
CAWSRGTNTEAFF
>TRBV9|.|TRBJ2-3
CASSESGLSTDTQYF
>TRBV7-8|TRBD1|TRBJ1-5
CASSLGQGATFSNQPQHF
>TRBV28|TRBD1|TRBJ1-6
CASSGGQHYNSPLHF
>TRBV16|TRBD1|TRBJ1-5
CASSQSGQGQNQPQHF
>TRBV5-1|.|TRBJ2-3
CASSEESDTQYF
>TRBV25-1|.|TRBJ2-5
CASSDSGWGETQYF
>TRBV4-2|TRBD2|TRBJ2-3
CASSQGLASDTQYF
>TRBV5-4|TRBD1|TRBJ1-1
CASTRDSRNTEAFF
>TRBV7-9|.|TRBJ2-1
CASSRQVLLYNEQFF
>TRBV30|.|TRBJ1-4
CAWSPDGRKLFF
>TRBV14|TRBD1|TRBJ2-3
CASSLQGALADTQYF
>TRBV1|.|TRBJ2-1
CTSSQLASWSNEQFF
>TRBV3-1/TRBV3-2|TRBD2|TRBJ2-3
CASSKQQGLGSDTQYF
>TRBV6-1|.|TRBJ1-2
CASSLTGTLGYTF
>TRBV18|TRBD1|TRBJ1-4
CASSPRQGTEKLFF
>TRBV5-1|.|TRBJ1-1
CASSFGEVNTEAFF
>TRBV28|.|TRBJ2-7
CASSLEGVSYEQYF
>TRBV4-3|.|TRBJ2-6
CASSQEGPSGANVLTF
>TRBV28|TRBD2|TRBJ2-1
CASRLGTSGPYNEQFF
>TRBV18|TRBD2|TRBJ2-1
CASSPGLAGENFF
>TRBV18|TRBD1|TRBJ1-1
CASLTGDDGTEAFF
>TRBV7-2|.|TRBJ2-2
CAGRKGPNTGELFF
>TRBV29-1|.|TRBJ2-5
CSVETRQLETQYF
>TRBV27|TRBD1|TRBJ2-3
CASRSTGGRADTQYF
>TRBV5-1|.|TRBJ2-5
CASSLEGHMQETQYF
>TRBV7-6|TRBD2|TRBJ2-3
CASSFLGREGRDTQYF
>TRBV28|TRBD2|TRBJ2-7
CASSYVRENYEQYF
>TRBV13|TRBD2|TRBJ2-1
CASSFGLAGGNEQFF
>TRBV28|TRBD1|TRBJ2-3
CASTPAGTGMSDTQYF
>TRBV2|.|TRBJ2-3
CASTPPGADTQYF
>TRBV7-7|TRBD1|TRBJ2-3
CASSPDRGITDTQYF
>TRBV7-8|.|TRBJ1-5
CASSSQGDQPQHF
>TRBV5-1|TRBD1|TRBJ2-7
CASSLATGVGYEQYF
>TRBV6-1|TRBD1|TRBJ2-1
CASSEIPDRNEQFF
>TRBV12-5|.|TRBJ1-1
CASGVSERAFF